One and the same sample provided the 5 T cell receptor beta chains below, sequenced in a study of beta chain features in type 1 diabetes. Broader study findings: When Type 1 diabetes patients were examined, their TCRB CDR3s proved moderately but significantly shorter in all four CD4+ subsets.

These TCRs' antigens remain unknown. The study reverse transcribed the entire isolated RNA, so it sequenced expressed TCRB transcripts. Only in-frame clones appear in the TCRdb table, and some are missing; sequencing was by immunoSEQ multiplex PCR. This table holds about 26,000 clones, about 45% found once. Sequenced input: stem cell memory CD4+ T cells from blood. The origin of the receptors is a man aged 25-45 years with type 1 diabetes.

The rearrangement links TRBV19 to TRBJ2-1, with TRBD2 identical over 15 bases. Germline CDR1 LNHDA, CDR2 SQIVND (reference sequence). The CDR3 has 21 amino acids. J lost 2 bases, V lost 6 bases, and 17 bases had no gene match. CDR3 sequence reads: CASRDRGAGLAGGGTYNEQFF. CDR3 coding DNA: TGTGCCAGTAGGGACAGGGGTGCGGGACTAGCGGGAGGTGGGACCTACAATGAGCAGTTCTTC.

This clone came up a few times. This chain links TRBV29-1 with TRBJ1-2; D is unclear. Trimming left V 1 base short and J 8 bases short, with 20 bases between. Per the germline V gene, CDR1 is SQVTM and CDR2 is ANQGSEA. This CDR3 has 15 amino acids. The CDR3 DNA reads as TGCAGCGTTGAAGCCAATCCAGGAGGCCTTAGGGGCTACACCTTC. Protein: CSVEANPGGLRGYTF.

The chain employs TRBV5-4 and TRBJ2-2, with 9 bases identical to TRBD1. V gave up 4 bases and J gave up 0 bases; unmatched junction bases: 4. Germline loops: CDR1 SGHNT, CDR2 YYREEE (reference sequence). CDR3 length: 16 amino acids. The CDR3 region is CASSGTGGANTGELFF. Written as DNA, the CDR3 is TGTGCCAGCAGCGGAACAGGGGGCGCGAACACCGGGGAGCTGTTTTTT.

This clone was seen only a few times. The rearrangement uses TRBV11-2 and TRBJ2-2; 8 nucleotides line up with TRBD2. Germline CDR1 is SGHAT and CDR2 is FQNNGV. This CDR3 is 17 amino acids long. J was trimmed by 0 bases and V by 3 bases; bases with no gene match: 6. This chain's CDR3 is CASSFLLADSNTGELFF. The CDR3, as DNA: TGTGCCAGCAGCTTCCTACTAGCGGATTCGAACACCGGGGAGCTGTTTTTT.

This chain links TRBV30 with TRBJ2-3, with D perhaps matching TRBD2 (5 bases). The CDR3 is 15 residues long. Germline CDR1 and CDR2: GTSNPN and SVGIG (reference sequence). V lost 3 bases to trimming and J lost 0 bases, with 13 bases between them. The CDR3 loop is CAWRISGGSTDTQYF. In DNA, the CDR3 is TGTGCCTGGAGAATAAGCGGAGGTAGCACAGATACGCAGTATTTT.